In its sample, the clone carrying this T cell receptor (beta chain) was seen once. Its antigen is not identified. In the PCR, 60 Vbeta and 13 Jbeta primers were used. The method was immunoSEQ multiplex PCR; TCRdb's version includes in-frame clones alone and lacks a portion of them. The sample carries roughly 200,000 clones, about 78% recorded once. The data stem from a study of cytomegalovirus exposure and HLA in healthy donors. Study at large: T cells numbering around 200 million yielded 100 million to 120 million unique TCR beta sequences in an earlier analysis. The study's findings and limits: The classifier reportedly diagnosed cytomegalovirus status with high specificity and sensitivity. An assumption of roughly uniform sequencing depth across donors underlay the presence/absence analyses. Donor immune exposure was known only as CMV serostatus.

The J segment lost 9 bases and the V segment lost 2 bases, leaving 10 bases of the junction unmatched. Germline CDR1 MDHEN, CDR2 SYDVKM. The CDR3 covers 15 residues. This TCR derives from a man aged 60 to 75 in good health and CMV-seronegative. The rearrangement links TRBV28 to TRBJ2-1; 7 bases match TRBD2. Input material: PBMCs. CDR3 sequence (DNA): TGTGCCAGCAGTTTACCTCCGGGAGGCAAGCCTGAGCAGTTCTTC. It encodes CASSLPPGGKPEQFF.